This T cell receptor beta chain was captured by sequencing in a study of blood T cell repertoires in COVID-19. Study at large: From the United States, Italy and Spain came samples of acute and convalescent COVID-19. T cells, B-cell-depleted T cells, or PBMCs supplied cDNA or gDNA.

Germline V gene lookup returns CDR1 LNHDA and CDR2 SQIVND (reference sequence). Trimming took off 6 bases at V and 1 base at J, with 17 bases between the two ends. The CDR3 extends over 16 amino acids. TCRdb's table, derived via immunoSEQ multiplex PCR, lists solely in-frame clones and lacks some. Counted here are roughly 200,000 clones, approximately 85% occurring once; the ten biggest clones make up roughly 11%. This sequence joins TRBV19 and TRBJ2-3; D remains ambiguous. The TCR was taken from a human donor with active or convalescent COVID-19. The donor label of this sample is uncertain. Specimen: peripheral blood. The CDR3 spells CASSPDIYHGTDTQYF. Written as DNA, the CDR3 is TGTGCCAGTAGCCCCGACATTTACCATGGCACAGATACGCAGTATTTT.